This T cell receptor (beta chain) was recorded in a study of cytomegalovirus exposure and HLA in healthy donors. Study-level information: The early release's HLA-typed donors yielded 78 million or so unique TCRs.

CDR1 is WNHNN, CDR2 SYGVQD, per germline (reference sequence). The V segment lost 0 bases and the J segment 0 bases; nucleotides outside the gene matches: 3. There are 16 residues in the CDR3. Comments on this clone: Antigen: not known.

13 Jbeta primers and 60 Vbeta primers were used for the PCR. Sequenced by immunoSEQ multiplex PCR; TCRdb stores in-frame clones only, minus some. The sample has about 150,000 clones, about three fifths seen once; the top ten hold 6% to 8.5%. Overall study findings and caveats: Most TCR sequences were seen very rarely across donors, but some public TCRs occurred in many. As confirmed in vitro, three CMV-associated chains were specific for CMV antigens.

Sequenced sample: PBMCs. The chain has TRBV10-1 and TRBJ2-3; 7 bases fit TRBD2. The clonotype comes from a woman aged 55-70 years in good health and CMV-seropositive. The CDR3 DNA is TGCGCCAGCAGTGAGTCTTCTAGCGGAAGCACAGATACGCAGTATTTT. The encoded protein is CASSESSSGSTDTQYF.